A single sample is the source of the 13 T cell receptor beta chains below, sequenced in a study of regulatory T cells in long-lasting Graves disease. The authors built TCR beta libraries using iRepertoire HTBI primers and Arm-PCR of CDR3 regions. MiXCR, run by TCRdb on the multiplex PCR reads, gives a single entry per CDR3 protein. The sample holds 440,000 or so distinct CDR3 sequences, more than 12% seen once. Time point indicated: newly diagnosed GD, antithyroid drugs for less than 3 months. The TCR library was made from RNA that had been extracted from PBMCs in TRIzol. This same sample was also taken into another study, of T cells in Graves' hyperthyroidism and ophthalmopathy.

Specimen: peripheral blood mononuclear cells (PBMCs), collected at new diagnosis, from a patient treated with antithyroid drugs. The origin of the receptors is a woman younger than 45 with Graves disease.

This clonotype has more than one count but fewer than ten. The V gene is TRBV19, the J gene TRBJ2-3; tentatively, D is TRBD2 (6 bases). V was cut by 5 bases and J by 0 bases, with 15 bases left in between. This CDR3 spans 16 amino acids. Germline lookup yields CDR1 LNHDA and CDR2 SQIVND (reference sequence). Written as DNA, the CDR3 is TGTGCCAGTAGTTCGCGGGGCGGGTGGAGCACAGATACGCAGTATTTT. It specifies CASSSRGGWSTDTQYF.

Concerning this clonotype itself: A much more abundant neighbour one base away suggests this may be a read error. The rearrangement links TRBV7-6 to TRBJ2-7, with a weak D call TRBD1 (5 bases). The ends were cut back, 1 base at V and 10 bases at J, with 17 bases in the middle. From germline, CDR1 is SGHVS and CDR2 FNYEAQ. The CDR3 loop spans 14 amino acids. For the CDR3, the DNA is TGTGCCAGCAGCTTAGAGGGGCGCGTGGAGTCCCAGTACTTC. This sequence encodes CASSLEGRVESQYF.

This clonotype showed up just a few times. V and J are TRBV7-9 and TRBJ1-5; no reliable D call. Germline CDR1 reads SEHNR; CDR2 reads FQNEAQ (reference sequence). The CDR3 runs to 14 residues. V shed 1 base and J shed 6 bases, with 10 bases lying between them. CDR3 sequence: CASSLESAGQPQHF. The DNA for the CDR3 is TGTGCCAGCAGCTTAGAATCGGCGGGTCAGCCCCAGCATTTT.

This clonotype was seen ten or more times. The V and J genes are TRBV12-3 or TRBV12-4 and TRBJ2-1; 14 bases line up with TRBD2. J lost 9 bases, V lost 6 bases, and 10 bases had no gene match. The CDR3 runs 16 residues. In DNA, the CDR3 is TGTGCCAGCAGCCCCGGGACTAGCGGGAGCAATGGTGAGCAGTTCTTC. It encodes CASSPGTSGSNGEQFF.

This clonotype was observed a few times. The rearrangement uses TRBV27 and TRBJ2-3, with 7 bases aligning to TRBD1. CDR1 is MNHEY, CDR2 SMNVEV, per germline (reference sequence). The junction had 7 bases not matched to a gene; V was cut back by 7 bases and J by 0 bases. CDR3 length equals 15 residues. CDR3 sequence (DNA): TGTGCCAGCACGGACAGGAGTACTAGCACAGATACGCAGTATTTT. It codes for CASTDRSTSTDTQYF.

The rearrangement joins TRBV3-1 to TRBJ2-1; 10 bases align to TRBD1. Looked up from germline, CDR1 is LGHDT and CDR2 is YNNKEL (reference sequence). The CDR3 is 17 residues long. The V and J ends lost 2 bases and 4 bases, in that order; junction bases with no gene match: 8. CDR3 DNA sequence: TGTGCCAGCAGCCAACAGACAGGGGGCGCCGTATACAATGAGCAGTTCTTC. Amino acids: CASSQQTGGAVYNEQFF.

This clonotype was detected many times. CDR3 sequence reads: CASSLSVGEQFF. As DNA, the CDR3 is TGTGCCAGCAGTTTATCCGTGGGTGAGCAGTTCTTC. The chain links TRBV27 to TRBJ2-1, with D unresolved. Trimming cost V 0 bases and J 9 bases, with 6 bases left between them. CDR1 MNHEY and CDR2 SMNVEV come from the germline V gene (reference sequence). This CDR3 spans 12 amino acids.

As regards this clonotype: This could be a read error, since a much larger clone is one nucleotide away. The chain recombines TRBV5-1 with TRBJ2-7; no clear D gene. The germline V gene encodes CDR1 SGHRS and CDR2 YFSETQ. There are 15 residues in the CDR3. V shed 4 bases and J shed 0 bases, with 14 bases lying between them. The CDR3 DNA is TGCGCCAGCAGCCCCTGCAGACGGTTCTCCTACGAGCAGTACTTC. Protein product: CASSPCRRFSYEQYF.

This clonotype was counted at least ten times. The V and J genes are TRBV27 and TRBJ2-5; TRBD2 matches at 10 bases. Germline loops: CDR1 MNHEY, CDR2 SMNVEV (reference sequence). J gave up 1 base and V 3 bases, and 2 bases lay outside the gene matches. The CDR3 loop spans 15 amino acids. CDR3: CASSFQRGGQETQYF. The CDR3 DNA sequence: TGTGCCAGCAGTTTCCAGCGGGGGGGCCAAGAGACCCAGTACTTC.

The chain joins TRBV3-1 to TRBJ2-5; 10 bases line up with TRBD2. Germline CDR1 reads LGHDT; CDR2 reads YNNKEL (reference sequence). This CDR3 has 16 residues. V shed 0 bases and J 4 bases; nucleotides not matched to a gene: 5. This CDR3 reads CASSQDPASGRETQYF. The CDR3 region has the DNA TGTGCCAGCAGCCAAGACCCGGCTAGCGGGAGAGAGACCCAGTACTTC.

This clonotype was detected many times. The gene calls are TRBV6-5 and TRBJ2-1; unclear D gene. This CDR3 comprises 12 residues. Germline V CDR1 and CDR2: MNHEY, SVGAGI. The V end was cut by 0 bases, the J end by 8 bases, with 5 bases between. CDR3 DNA sequence: TGTGCCAGCAGTTACTCCGGCTATGAGCAGTTCTTC. It translates to CASSYSGYEQFF.

This sequence joins TRBV24-1 and TRBJ1-6, with 7 bases matching TRBD1. This CDR3 spans 13 amino acids. Germline CDR1 is KGHDR and CDR2 is SFDVKD. J was trimmed by 5 bases and V by 7 bases; bases with no gene match: 1. The CDR3 is CATSRGNNSPLHF. The CDR3 DNA reads TGTGCCACCAGCAGGGGGAATAATTCACCCCTCCACTTT.

This clonotype was seen at least ten times. CDR3 sequence: CSKTSGTDTQYF. DNA for the CDR3: TGCAGTAAGACTAGCGGCACAGATACGCAGTATTTT. V gene TRBV20-1 combines with J gene TRBJ2-3; 8 bases map to TRBD2. V was clipped by 8 bases and J by 1 base; unmatched bases: 2. Germline V gene lookup returns CDR1 DFQATT and CDR2 SNEGSKA (reference sequence). The CDR3 extends over 12 amino acids.